The TCR beta chain described here comes from a study of blood T cell repertoires in COVID-19. Across the study: Acute-phase and convalescent COVID-19 samples originated in the United States, Italy and Spain. Nucleic acid was either cDNA or gDNA, and it came from T cells, B-cell-depleted T cells, or PBMCs.

The germline V and J ends were trimmed by 1 base and 3 bases, with 6 bases remaining between them. The CDR3 contains 13 residues. Germline-derived CDR1 and CDR2 are SEHNR and FQNEAQ (reference sequence). As originally analysed: By means of reference gene primer amplification, nucleated cell counts were estimated. Some clones are missing from TCRdb's copy, which holds only in-frame ones; the method was immunoSEQ multiplex PCR. V, J and clone size derive from that table, while D and trimming were established from the DNA sequence. The sample has roughly 190,000 clones, roughly 80% seen once. The TCR sequence derives from a human donor with acute or convalescent COVID-19. The donor label of this sample is uncertain. This chain connects TRBV7-9 to TRBJ1-2; TRBD1 is a possible D gene (5 bases). Material: peripheral blood. The DNA of the CDR3 is TGTGCCAGCAGCTTAGGACAGCACTATGGCTACACCTTC. Protein product: CASSLGQHYGYTF.